This is a list of T cell receptor beta chains from one sample in a study of blood T cell repertoires in COVID-19. TCRdb's copy holds only in-frame clones and misses some; the assay was immunoSEQ multiplex PCR. The table lists some 260,000 clones, around four fifths of them singletons. Sequencing was done on a sample of PBMCs or T cells enriched from blood (not recorded which). The receptors shown here come from a man aged 25-45 years with acute COVID-19. Both conserved end residues are part of each CDR3. Fields, in order: D gene, clone size, V gene, J gene, CDR3 protein, CDR3 DNA. A D gene is named only where the DNA matches it firmly. Clone sizes are given selectively: once, few, many, or a class where the clone is expanded.

d_call: NA
clone_size: NA
v_call: TRBV18
j_call: TRBJ1-6
cdr3_aa: CASSPRDTDNSPLHF
cdr3_nt: TGTGCCAGCTCACCACGGGACACCGATAATTCACCCCTCCACTTT

d_call: NA
clone_size: NA
v_call: TRBV2
j_call: TRBJ2-1
cdr3_aa: CASSERLADNEQFF
cdr3_nt: TGTGCCAGCAGTGAACGGCTAGCTGACAATGAGCAGTTCTTC

d_call: TRBD1
clone_size: NA
v_call: TRBV28
j_call: TRBJ2-2
cdr3_aa: CASRGDRGLRYTGELFF
cdr3_nt: TGTGCCAGCAGGGGGGACAGGGGGCTTCGGTACACCGGGGAGCTGTTTTTT

d_call: TRBD1
clone_size: NA
v_call: TRBV7-2
j_call: TRBJ1-2
cdr3_aa: CASSLAGQGTHGYTF
cdr3_nt: TGTGCCAGCAGCTTAGCAGGACAGGGGACACATGGCTACACCTTC

d_call: NA
clone_size: NA
v_call: TRBV27
j_call: TRBJ1-4
cdr3_aa: CASSYTGTTNEKLFF
cdr3_nt: TGTGCCAGCAGTTACACAGGCACAACTAATGAAAAACTGTTTTTT

d_call: NA
clone_size: NA
v_call: TRBV7-2
j_call: TRBJ1-5
cdr3_aa: CASSLLSGGSHQPQHF
cdr3_nt: TGTGCCAGCAGCTTATTATCGGGGGGCAGTCATCAGCCCCAGCATTTT

d_call: NA
clone_size: NA
v_call: TRBV19
j_call: TRBJ1-5
cdr3_aa: CASSMRLTQPQHF
cdr3_nt: TGTGCCAGTAGTATGAGGCTAACCCAGCCCCAGCATTTT

d_call: NA
clone_size: NA
v_call: TRBV28
j_call: TRBJ1-6
cdr3_aa: CASSTGTRQSSYNSPLHF
cdr3_nt: TGTGCCAGCAGCACGGGGACAAGACAGAGCTCCTATAATTCACCCCTCCACTTT

d_call: NA
clone_size: NA
v_call: TRBV5-4
j_call: TRBJ1-1
cdr3_aa: CASSITRGTEAFF
cdr3_nt: TGTGCCAGCAGCATCACGCGGGGCACTGAAGCTTTCTTT

d_call: TRBD1
clone_size: many
v_call: TRBV5-1
j_call: TRBJ2-2
cdr3_aa: CASSLLGQGSTGELFF
cdr3_nt: TGTGCCAGCAGCCTCCTGGGACAGGGGAGTACCGGGGAGCTGTTTTTT

d_call: NA
clone_size: NA
v_call: TRBV28
j_call: TRBJ2-1
cdr3_aa: CASSLIRDSSYNEQFF
cdr3_nt: TGTGCCAGCAGTTTGATCAGAGACAGCTCCTACAATGAGCAGTTCTTC

d_call: TRBD1
clone_size: NA
v_call: TRBV5-6
j_call: TRBJ2-1
cdr3_aa: CASSPDRGRLYNEQFF
cdr3_nt: TGTGCCAGCAGCCCAGACAGGGGGCGTCTCTACAATGAGCAGTTCTTC

d_call: NA
clone_size: NA
v_call: TRBV27
j_call: TRBJ1-3
cdr3_aa: CASSEQGVLRNTIYF
cdr3_nt: TGTGCCAGCAGTGAGCAGGGCGTACTTAGAAACACCATATATTTT

d_call: NA
clone_size: NA
v_call: TRBV30
j_call: TRBJ2-4
cdr3_aa: CAWGQKNIQYF
cdr3_nt: TGTGCCTGGGGACAAAAAAACATTCAGTACTTC

d_call: TRBD2
clone_size: NA
v_call: TRBV2
j_call: TRBJ2-3
cdr3_aa: CASRFPSGGMDTQYF
cdr3_nt: TGTGCCAGCAGGTTCCCTAGCGGGGGGATGGATACGCAGTATTTT

d_call: TRBD1
clone_size: NA
v_call: TRBV19
j_call: TRBJ2-3
cdr3_aa: CASSIDLGRGTDTQYF
cdr3_nt: TGTGCCAGTAGTATAGATCTTGGCAGGGGGACAGATACGCAGTATTTT

d_call: TRBD1
clone_size: NA
v_call: TRBV4-2
j_call: TRBJ1-6
cdr3_aa: CASSQGGTDNSPLHF
cdr3_nt: TGTGCCAGCAGCCAAGGCGGGACAGATAATTCACCCCTCCACTTT

d_call: TRBD1
clone_size: NA
v_call: TRBV5-1
j_call: TRBJ2-1
cdr3_aa: CASSAPRTGQGLNEQFF
cdr3_nt: TGCGCCAGCAGCGCCCCCCGCACGGGACAGGGGCTCAATGAGCAGTTCTTC